The sequence of this T cell receptor beta chain was determined in a study of T-cell memory formation after mild COVID-19. Across the study: Largely, TCR clusters stayed within a single donor.

V lost 1 base, J lost 0 bases, and 6 bases stayed unmatched. This CDR3 has 18 residues. The germline CDR1 and CDR2 sequences are SGHDT and YYEEEE. This clonotype was counted a few times. What it binds is not known. Findings of the study overall: Day 15 to 85 contractors were CD4/CD8 balanced; later expanders leaned CD4+. Clones which contracted sat mainly in CM and EM if CD4+, and in EMRA if CD8+.

Sample barcodes and UMIs were carried by the TCR alpha and TCR beta cDNA libraries that 5'RACE generated with constant-segment primers. TCRdb redid the calling of the 5' RACE reads with MiXCR, one entry per CDR3 protein. The profile shows hundreds of thousands of distinct CDR3 sequences, around 22% of them singletons. The TCR comes from an adult woman who had mild COVID-19 (a few samples of this study predate the infection). Cell type and time point are not known. The J gene is TRBJ2-1, the V gene TRBV5-6; 11 bases line up with TRBD2. Sequences were obtained from PBMCs or a T cell subset sorted from them (not recorded which). The CDR3 spells CASSLTLAGGRSYNEQFF. DNA of the CDR3: TGTGCCAGCAGCTTGACTCTAGCGGGGGGCCGCTCCTACAATGAGCAGTTCTTC.